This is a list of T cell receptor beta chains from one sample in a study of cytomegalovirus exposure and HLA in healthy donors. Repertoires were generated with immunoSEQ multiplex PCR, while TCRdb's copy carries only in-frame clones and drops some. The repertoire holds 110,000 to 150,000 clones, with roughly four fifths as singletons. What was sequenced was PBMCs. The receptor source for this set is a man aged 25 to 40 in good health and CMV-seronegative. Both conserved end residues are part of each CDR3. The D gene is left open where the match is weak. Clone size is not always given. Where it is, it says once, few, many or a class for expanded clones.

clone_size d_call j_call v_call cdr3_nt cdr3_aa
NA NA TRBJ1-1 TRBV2 TGTGCCAGCAGCCCCGGACTCGAGAACACTGAAGCTTTCTTT CASSPGLENTEAFF
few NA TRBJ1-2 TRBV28 TGTGCCAGCAGTGACCAGGGTGGGGGCTACACCTTC CASSDQGGGYTF
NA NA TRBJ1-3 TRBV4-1 TGCGCCAGCAGCCAAGCCGGACAGCCCTCTGGAAACACCATATATTTT CASSQAGQPSGNTIYF
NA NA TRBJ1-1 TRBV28 TGTGCCAGCAGTTTAACGGGGATCACTGAAGCTTTCTTT CASSLTGITEAFF
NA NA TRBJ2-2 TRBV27 TGTGCCAGCAGTTTAATGGGAGGCACCGGGGAGCTGTTTTTT CASSLMGGTGELFF
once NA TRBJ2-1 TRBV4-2 TGTGCCAGCAGCCAATCCCTTGGAGGGATCTCCTACAATGAGCAGTTCTTC CASSQSLGGISYNEQFF
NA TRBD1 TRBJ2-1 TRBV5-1 TGCGCCAGCAGCTTGGGTGGACAGGGGATCCATGAGCAGTTCTTC CASSLGGQGIHEQFF
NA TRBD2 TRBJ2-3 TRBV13 TGTGCCAGCAGCTCCCTGCGGCGGGAGGGCCATACGCAGTATTTT CASSSLRREGHTQYF
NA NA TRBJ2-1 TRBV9 TGTGCCAGCAGCGTAGGTCTCAATGAGCAGTTCTTC CASSVGLNEQFF
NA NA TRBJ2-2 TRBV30 TGTGCCTCCCCGGAATGGGGCGCGAACACCGGGGAGCTGTTTTTT CASPEWGANTGELFF
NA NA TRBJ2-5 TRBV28 TGTGCCAGCAGTCCGCGACAGGTTCAAGAGACCCAGTACTTC CASSPRQVQETQYF
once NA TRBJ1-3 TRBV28 TGTGCCAGCGGTTTAGGGGCTTCTGGAAACACCACATATTTT CASGLGASGNTTYF
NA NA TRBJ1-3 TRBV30 TGTGCCTGGATCCCAGGGGTTAGTAGAAACACCATATATTTT CAWIPGVSRNTIYF
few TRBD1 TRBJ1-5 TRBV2 TGTGCCAGCAGTGTAGGGACAGGGGTCGGTCAGCCCCAGCATTTT CASSVGTGVGQPQHF
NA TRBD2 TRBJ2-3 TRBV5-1 TGCGCCAGCAGCTTGCGCCTCATAGCGGGGACGGGCACAGATACGCAGTATTTT CASSLRLIAGTGTDTQYF
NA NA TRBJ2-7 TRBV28 TGTGCCAGCAATAAAGGGGACTGGGGGGCCTACGAGCAGTACTTC CASNKGDWGAYEQYF
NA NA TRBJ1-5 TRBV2 TGTGCCAGCAGTGAACAGTTTATGAATCAGCCCCAGCATTTT CASSEQFMNQPQHF
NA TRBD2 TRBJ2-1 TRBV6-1 TGTGCCAGCAGGGAACTAGCGGGAGTATCCTACAATGAGCAGTTCTTC CASRELAGVSYNEQFF
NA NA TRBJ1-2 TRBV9 TGTGCCAGCAGCCCCTCCGACAGGCCCAACTATGGCTACACCTTC CASSPSDRPNYGYTF
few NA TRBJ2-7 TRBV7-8 TGTGCCAGCAGCCTGACGACGGGTAGAACCTACGAGCAGTACTTC CASSLTTGRTYEQYF
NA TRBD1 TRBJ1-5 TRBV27 TGTGCCAGCAGTTCGGGACAGGGTTGGGATCAGCCCCAGCATTTT CASSSGQGWDQPQHF
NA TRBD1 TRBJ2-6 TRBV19 TGTGCCACCTCAGATTCCGGGACAGCGTTCTCCTGGATCTCTGGGGCCAACGTCCTGACTTTC CATSDSGTAFSWISGANVLTF
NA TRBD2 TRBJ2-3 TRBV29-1 TGCAGCGTTGAAGATCGGACTAGCGGGAGGACAGATACGCAGTATTTT CSVEDRTSGRTDTQYF